The next 29 T cell receptor beta chains were all read from a single sample in a study of blood T cell repertoires in COVID-19. The assay was immunoSEQ multiplex PCR, and TCRdb's table has in-frame clones only and misses some. The sample includes about 280,000 clones, roughly 85% of them seen just once. The sequenced sample was peripheral blood. Receptors were obtained from a middle-aged man with active or convalescent COVID-19.

This sequence joins TRBV3-1 (or the pseudogene TRBV3-2) and TRBJ2-1; 9 nucleotides align to TRBD1. Germline V gives CDR1 LGHDT, CDR2 YNNKEL (reference sequence). There are 16 residues in the CDR3. The V gene end was trimmed by 4 bases and the J gene end by 2 bases; junction bases not matched to a gene: 6. The CDR3 here is CASSLTGTGPYNEQFF. CDR3 bases: TGTGCCAGCAGCCTGACCGGGACAGGGCCCTACAATGAGCAGTTCTTC.

This clone came up once. The J gene is TRBJ2-7, the V gene TRBV5-1; 11 bases fit TRBD2. J lost 0 bases, V lost 5 bases, and 10 bases had no gene match. Looked up from germline, CDR1 is SGHRS and CDR2 is YFSETQ. The CDR3 sequence is 17 residues long. CDR3 sequence: CASSSGTSGTSSYEQYF. The CDR3, as DNA: TGCGCCAGCAGTTCCGGGACTAGCGGAACGAGCTCCTACGAGCAGTACTTC.

The chain has TRBV5-4 and TRBJ2-3, with 8 nucleotides matching TRBD2. After removal of 0 bases from V and 1 base from J, the junction contained 4 bases not matched to a gene. The length of the CDR3 is 16 residues. From germline, CDR1 is SGHNT and CDR2 YYREEE (reference sequence). CDR3 DNA: TGTGCCAGCAGCTTGGCCGGGAGGGGGGGCACAGATACGCAGTATTTT. Protein product: CASSLAGRGGTDTQYF.

The chain links TRBV11-2 to TRBJ2-5; a possible D gene is TRBD1 (5 bases). The CDR3 runs 15 residues. The germline V and J ends were trimmed by 5 bases and 5 bases, with 18 bases remaining between them. CDR1 SGHAT and CDR2 FQNNGV come from the germline V gene. In DNA, the CDR3 is TGTGCCAGCAGCCAGCGACAGCTCGCTTGGGAGACCCAGTACTTC. Its translation is CASSQRQLAWETQYF.

This chain links TRBV5-6 with TRBJ2-1, with a tentative D call TRBD2 (6 bases). CDR3 length equals 14 residues. V lost 0 bases, J lost 9 bases, and 13 bases lay in between. Germline loops: CDR1 SGHDT, CDR2 YYEEEE. The DNA of the CDR3 is TGTGCCAGCAGCTTGGCCGGGAGCAGAAGTGAGCAGTTCTTC. Translating gives CASSLAGSRSEQFF.

The CDR3 DNA is TGTGCCAGCAGTGGTCGAGGACAGGGCCAGACCCAGTACTTC. Encoded protein: CASSGRGQGQTQYF. The chain is built from TRBV2 and TRBJ2-5; TRBD1 agrees at 8 bases. There are 14 residues in the CDR3. J gave up 6 bases and V 4 bases, and 7 bases lay outside the gene matches. Per germline, CDR1 SNHLY and CDR2 FYNNEI.

The rearrangement links TRBV5-6 to TRBJ2-7; D is possibly TRBD1 (5 bases). Trimming removed 2 bases from V and 5 bases from J, with 8 bases in between. The CDR3 loop spans 12 amino acids. Germline lookup yields CDR1 SGHDT and CDR2 YYEEEE. The CDR3 nucleotides are TGTGCCAGCAGCTTTCTAGGGGACGAGCAGTACTTC. Translating gives CASSFLGDEQYF.

V and J are TRBV5-1 and TRBJ2-1, with 7 bases matching TRBD2. This CDR3 has 15 amino acids. Germline CDR1 SGHRS, CDR2 YFSETQ. The junction had 3 bases not matched to a gene; V was cut back by 1 base and J by 2 bases. As DNA, the CDR3 is TGCGCCAGCAGCTTGCCGGGAGGTGCCTACAATGAGCAGTTCTTC. Amino acids: CASSLPGGAYNEQFF.

The sample holds a few counts of this clone. This chain links TRBV19 with TRBJ1-2, with a weak D call TRBD1 (5 bases). Per germline, CDR1 LNHDA and CDR2 SQIVND (reference sequence). The CDR3 is 15 amino acids. Trimming pared 5 bases from V and 2 bases from J, leaving 15 bases between. The CDR3 reads CASSLLDTINYGYTF. CDR3 nucleotides: TGTGCCAGTAGTCTCCTGGACACCATCAACTATGGCTACACCTTC.

This clone was seen only a few times. The genes are TRBV6-1 and TRBJ1-1; TRBD1 matches 7 bases. The CDR3 covers 15 residues. Germline-derived CDR1 and CDR2 are MNHNS and SASEGT. Trimming at V came to 3 bases and at J to 2 bases, leaving 6 bases not matched to a gene. The DNA of the CDR3 is TGTGCCAGCAGTGAGGGACAGCTTTTAAACACTGAAGCTTTCTTT. It encodes CASSEGQLLNTEAFF.

The chain couples TRBV10-3 to TRBJ2-1, with 9 bases aligning to TRBD2. CDR1 and CDR2 from the germline V gene are ENHRY and SYGVKD. The CDR3 has 16 residues. Unmatched junction bases numbered 7, after V lost 7 bases and J lost 0 bases. In DNA, the CDR3 is TGTGCCATCACTAAACGACTAGCGGACTCCTACAATGAGCAGTTCTTC. Translated: CAITKRLADSYNEQFF.

The chain employs TRBV5-1 and TRBJ2-3; 9 bases are a match to TRBD2. V shed 3 bases, J shed 3 bases, and the junction held 8 bases outside the gene matches. Looked up from germline, CDR1 is SGHRS and CDR2 is YFSETQ. The CDR3 extends over 16 amino acids. The CDR3 bases are TGCGCCAGCAGCTCCATAGCGGGAGAAGGGACAGATACGCAGTATTTT. This gives the protein CASSSIAGEGTDTQYF.

This chain links TRBV6-9 with TRBJ2-7; possibly TRBD2 for D (5 bases). Germline CDR1 reads MNHGY; CDR2 reads SVAAGI. The CDR3 has 16 residues. Trimming removed 2 bases at V and 4 bases at J, with 18 bases between. CDR3 sequence reads: CASSYTPSRGRYEQYF. The CDR3, as DNA: TGTGCCAGCAGTTATACACCTTCGAGAGGGAGATACGAGCAGTACTTC.

The chain uses TRBV18 and TRBJ2-5; TRBD1 aligns across 9 bases. This CDR3 comprises 14 residues. Germline V gene data show CDR1 as KGHSH and CDR2 as LQKENI. Trimming took 3 bases from V and 5 from J; bases not matched to a gene: 4. The CDR3 region is CASSPGQGWETQYF. CDR3 DNA: TGTGCCAGCTCACCGGGACAGGGATGGGAGACCCAGTACTTC.

The chain uses TRBV5-6 and TRBJ1-5; tentatively, D is TRBD1 (6 bases). In germline, CDR1 is SGHDT, CDR2 YYEEEE. V was shortened by 3 bases and J by 4 bases, with 11 bases between the two germline ends. The CDR3 length is 14 residues. The CDR3 is CASSSYRANQPQHF. In DNA, the CDR3 is TGTGCCAGCAGCTCGTACAGGGCTAATCAGCCCCAGCATTTT. The complete variable domain, with remaining parts taken from reference TRBV5-6 and TRBJ1-5, reads DAGVTQSPTHLIKTRGQQVTLRCSPKSGHDTVSWYQQALGQGPQFIFQYYEEEERQRGNFPDRFSGHQFPNYSSELNVNALLLGDSALYLCASSSYRANQPQHFGDGTRLSIL.

The chain has TRBV3-1 (or the pseudogene TRBV3-2) and TRBJ2-3; 8 bases map to TRBD2. The CDR3 is made up of 15 amino acids. V was pared by 1 base and J by 3 bases, with 3 bases of the junction left unmatched. Germline V gives CDR1 LGHDT, CDR2 YNNKEL (reference sequence). Here the CDR3 reads CASSQGTSRTDTQYF. The CDR3 DNA reads TGTGCCAGCAGCCAAGGGACTAGCCGGACAGATACGCAGTATTTT.

This chain connects TRBV7-2 to TRBJ2-7, with D unresolved. Between the trimmed V and J ends, which lost 1 base and 5 bases, there was a span of 15 bases. The CDR3 sequence is 15 residues long. CDR1 is SGHTA, CDR2 FQGNSA, per germline. CDR3 bases: TGTGCCAGCAGCTTAGTGAGCACAGAGCTCCACGAGCAGTACTTC. This codes for CASSLVSTELHEQYF.

This clone was recorded many times. The chain is built from TRBV9 and TRBJ1-2; 7 bases map to TRBD1. Germline V lookup: CDR1 SGDLS, CDR2 YYNGEE. The CDR3 loop spans 14 amino acids. V lost 3 bases and J lost 7; bases outside the gene matches: 9. The chain's CDR3 is CASSAGQILSGYTF. CDR3 nucleotide sequence: TGTGCCAGCAGCGCGGGACAGATACTCTCTGGCTACACCTTC.

V gene TRBV19 combines with J gene TRBJ1-1; perhaps TRBD1 as D (6 bases). The CDR3 is 13 amino acids. CDR1 is LNHDA, CDR2 SQIVND, per germline (reference sequence). V was shortened by 3 bases and J by 5 bases, with 10 bases between the two germline ends. CDR3 in DNA: TGTGCCAGTAGTATGGGGGCGAGAACTGAAGCTTTCTTT. It specifies CASSMGARTEAFF.

The gene calls are TRBV19 and TRBJ2-4; D unresolved. CDR3 length: 14 residues. Germline-derived CDR1 and CDR2 are LNHDA and SQIVND (reference sequence). Between the trimmed V and J ends, which lost 7 bases and 9 bases, there was a span of 19 bases. The CDR3 region is CASKDGLVGPIQYF. CDR3 DNA: TGTGCCAGTAAAGACGGATTAGTTGGGCCCATTCAGTACTTC.

The rearrangement uses TRBV15 and TRBJ2-7; possible D gene TRBD1, 6 bases. From germline, CDR1 is LNHNV and CDR2 YYDKDF (reference sequence). The CDR3 totals 16 residues. The ends were cut back, 1 base at V and 0 bases at J, with 13 bases in the middle. The CDR3, as DNA: TGTGCCACCAGCAGAGTTACAGGGCGTATCTCCTACGAGCAGTACTTC. This gives the protein CATSRVTGRISYEQYF.

CDR3 amino acids: CAWSPSPGGRNIQYF. CDR3 in DNA: TGTGCCTGGAGTCCCTCCCCAGGCGGGAGAAACATTCAGTACTTC. The chain combines TRBV30 with TRBJ2-4; 7 nucleotides agree with TRBD2. The CDR3 has 15 amino acids. Germline CDR1 GTSNPN, CDR2 SVGIG (reference sequence). V shed 2 bases and J 6 bases; nucleotides not matched to a gene: 10.

This chain links TRBV7-9 with TRBJ2-5; D is possibly TRBD2 (5 bases). The CDR3 has 15 residues. The ends were cut back, 1 base at V and 0 bases at J, with 9 bases in the middle. Germline V gene lookup returns CDR1 SEHNR and CDR2 FQNEAQ (reference sequence). CDR3 in amino acids: CASSLVPGDQETQYF. In DNA form, the CDR3 reads TGTGCCAGCAGCTTAGTTCCCGGGGACCAAGAGACCCAGTACTTC.

The V gene is TRBV7-6, the J gene TRBJ1-2; D perhaps matches TRBD1 (5 bases). CDR1 SGHVS and CDR2 FNYEAQ come from the germline V gene. Trimming stripped 1 base from V and 5 bases from J, with 11 bases between. There are 14 residues in the CDR3. DNA for the CDR3: TGTGCCAGCAGCTTAGTCAGGGAATCGTATGGCTACACCTTC. Protein: CASSLVRESYGYTF.

This chain links TRBV14 with TRBJ2-7; 7 bases match TRBD1. The CDR3 sequence is 14 residues long. The germline V gene has CDR1 SGHDN and CDR2 FVKESK. V dropped 6 bases and J dropped 7; count of bases not matched to a gene: 12. CDR3 nucleotides: TGTGCCAGCAGAAATTCAGGGGGACGGAGTGAGCAGTACTTC. This codes for CASRNSGGRSEQYF.

The chain is built from TRBV3-1 (or the pseudogene TRBV3-2) and TRBJ1-4, with a possible D match to TRBD1 (6 bases). Trimming removed 1 base from V and 3 bases from J, with 18 bases in between. The V gene's germline CDR1 is LGHDT and CDR2 YNNKEL (reference sequence). The CDR3 is 18 amino acids. In nucleotides, the CDR3 is TGTGCCAGCAGCCAAGTTAGTTACCGGGGACACCCTAATGAAAAACTGTTTTTT. Translation gives CASSQVSYRGHPNEKLFF.

The CDR3 DNA reads TGTGCCATCGGAGGGGCGGGAGCCTCGGAGACCCAGTACTTC. It translates to CAIGGAGASETQYF. V and J are TRBV10-3 and TRBJ2-5; 7 bases agree with TRBD2. The V and J ends lost 8 bases and 5 bases, in that order; junction bases with no gene match: 11. CDR3 length equals 14 residues. CDR1 is ENHRY and CDR2 is SYGVKD in the germline V gene.

Remarks on this clone: Additional DNA sequences in this sample encode the identical CDR3. This chain joins TRBV27 and TRBJ2-2; D not resolved. This CDR3 contains 14 residues. The V and J ends lost 3 bases and 6 bases respectively, with 11 bases between them. Germline V gene sequence: CDR1 MNHEY, CDR2 SMNVEV (reference sequence). The CDR3 protein is CASSFLSSAGELFF. DNA for the CDR3: TGTGCCAGCAGTTTTTTGTCCTCGGCCGGGGAGCTGTTTTTT.

Regarding this clone: Other DNA sequences in this specimen translate into the identical CDR3. The chain carries TRBV29-1 and TRBJ2-7; D gene uncertain. The V gene's germline CDR1 is SQVTM and CDR2 ANQGSEA. The V and J ends lost 4 bases and 3 bases respectively, with 7 bases between them. This CDR3 has 11 residues. As DNA, the CDR3 is TGCAGCGTTGGGTCTAGCTACGAGCAGTACTTC. Translated, it gives CSVGSSYEQYF.